A single sample gave rise to the 13 T cell receptor beta chains below, sequenced in a study of PD-1 blockade in mismatch repair-deficient tumors. Generated by immunoSEQ multiplex PCR, the TCRdb table keeps only in-frame clones and is missing some. The sample includes 120,000 or so clones, around nine tenths seen only once; the top ten take about an eighth. The starting material was peripheral blood, obtained 72 weeks after starting pembrolizumab. These TCRs come from an adult with mismatch repair-deficient cancer.

The chain uses TRBV27 and TRBJ1-5; the D is unclear. This CDR3 spans 15 amino acids. Between the trimmed V and J ends, which lost 5 bases and 4 bases, there was a span of 15 bases. In germline, CDR1 is MNHEY, CDR2 SMNVEV (reference sequence). This chain's CDR3 is CASSTRGEGNQPQHF. CDR3 nucleotides: TGTGCCAGCAGTACCCGAGGAGAGGGAAATCAGCCCCAGCATTTT.

In this sample, this clone turned up a few times. The genes are TRBV5-1 and TRBJ1-2; D is unresolved. The germline V and J ends were trimmed by 0 bases and 5 bases, with 8 bases remaining between them. The V gene's germline CDR1 is SGHRS and CDR2 YFSETQ. CDR3 size: 13 residues. CDR3 nucleotides: TGCGCCAGCAGCTTGGCGTCGGGATATGGCTACACCTTC. This translates into CASSLASGYGYTF.

This rearrangement joins TRBV11-2 to TRBJ2-1, with 12 bases that match TRBD2. The J segment lost 10 bases and the V segment lost 4 bases, leaving 14 bases of the junction unmatched. The germline V gene has CDR1 SGHAT and CDR2 FQNNGV. The CDR3 totals 17 residues. The CDR3 is CASSSKLAGGQGGEQFF. CDR3 coding DNA: TGTGCCAGCAGCTCTAAACTAGCGGGAGGCCAAGGGGGAGAGCAGTTCTTC. Complete variable domain (other parts from reference TRBV11-2 and TRBJ2-1): EAGVAQSPRYKIIEKRQSVAFWCNPISGHATLYWYQQILGQGPKLLIQFQNNGVVDDSQLPKDRFSAERLKGVDSTLKIQPAKLEDSAVYLCASSSKLAGGQGGEQFFGPGTRLTVL.

The chain has TRBV29-1 and TRBJ2-7; D is possibly TRBD1 or TRBD2 (5 bases each). CDR1 and CDR2 (germline): SQVTM, ANQGSEA. V shed 0 bases and J shed 6 bases, with 9 bases lying between them. This CDR3 comprises 12 residues. CDR3 sequence reads: CSVEEGDGEQYF. CDR3 in DNA: TGCAGCGTTGAAGAAGGGGACGGCGAGCAGTACTTC.

The chain links TRBV4-1 to TRBJ2-5, with TRBD1 matching over 7 bases. With 1 base clipped from V and 1 base from J, the junction kept 6 bases outside the gene matches. Germline V gene data show CDR1 as MGHRA and CDR2 as YSYEKL. This CDR3 spans 16 amino acids. The CDR3 loop reads CASSQGDSIVQETQYF. The CDR3 DNA is TGCGCCAGCAGCCAAGGGGACAGTATCGTCCAAGAGACCCAGTACTTC.

J is TRBJ2-1 and V is TRBV2; D unresolved. There are 14 residues in the CDR3. V dropped 5 bases and J dropped 0 bases, with 8 bases sitting between them. From germline, CDR1 is SNHLY and CDR2 FYNNEI. The chain's CDR3 is CASSPWSSYNEQFF. CDR3 bases: TGTGCCAGCAGTCCTTGGAGCTCCTACAATGAGCAGTTCTTC. The full variable domain, in which reference TRBV2 and TRBJ2-1 provide the parts outside the CDR3, is EPEVTQTPSHQVTQMGQEVILRCVPISNHLYFYWYRQILGQKVEFLVSFYNNEISEKSEIFDDQFSVERPDGSNFTLKIRSTKLEDSAMYFCASSPWSSYNEQFFGPGTRLTVL.

The chain employs TRBV9 and TRBJ2-2; 12 nucleotides agree with TRBD2. V trimming: 0 bases; J trimming: 4 bases; junction bases outside the gene matches: 7. Germline CDR1 is SGDLS and CDR2 is YYNGEE. The CDR3 is 18 amino acids. The chain's CDR3 is CASSVGSLAGGPTGELFF. The CDR3, as DNA: TGTGCCAGCAGCGTAGGGTCTCTAGCGGGAGGGCCCACCGGGGAGCTGTTTTTT.

The CDR3 is CASSSGRTSGPYEQYF. The CDR3 DNA reads TGCGCCAGCAGCTCTGGGAGGACTAGCGGGCCCTACGAGCAGTACTTC. This rearrangement joins TRBV5-1 to TRBJ2-7; 11 bases match TRBD2. The V gene end was trimmed by 3 bases and the J gene end by 2 bases; junction bases not matched to a gene: 7. Germline V lookup: CDR1 SGHRS, CDR2 YFSETQ. The CDR3 length is 16 residues.

This chain links TRBV6-1 with TRBJ2-4; D call uncertain. The V end lost 7 bases, the J end lost 0 bases, and 13 bases lay between the germline ends. There are 15 residues in the CDR3. CDR1 is MNHNS, CDR2 SASEGT, per germline. CDR3 DNA: TGTGCCAGCAACTTGACCCACCTAGCCAAAAACATTCAGTACTTC. Protein sequence: CASNLTHLAKNIQYF.

The rearrangement uses TRBV19 and TRBJ1-5; D gene ambiguous. Per germline, CDR1 LNHDA and CDR2 SQIVND (reference sequence). The V end lost 10 bases, the J end lost 6 bases, and 13 bases lay between the germline ends. The CDR3 has 12 residues. The CDR3 sequence: CATSASSQPQHF. DNA for the CDR3: TGTGCCACCTCCGCAAGCTCTCAGCCCCAGCATTTT.

The chain couples TRBV6-5 to TRBJ2-5; a weak D match, TRBD1 (5 bases). Germline-derived CDR1 and CDR2 are MNHEY and SVGAGI. Trimming cost V 0 bases and J 5 bases, with 10 bases left between them. The CDR3 is 14 residues long. CDR3 DNA sequence: TGTGCCAGCAGTTACTCGCAGGGTACGGAGACCCAGTACTTC. It specifies CASSYSQGTETQYF.

The chain employs TRBV5-1 and TRBJ1-1, with D possibly being TRBD1 (6 bases). Looked up from germline, CDR1 is SGHRS and CDR2 is YFSETQ. CDR3 length: 15 amino acids. The V gene lost 3 bases and the J gene lost 3 bases, with 15 bases spanning the gap. CDR3 nucleotide sequence: TGCGCCAGCAGCTCAAAACAGGGATGGGACACTGAAGCTTTCTTT. Amino acids: CASSSKQGWDTEAFF. The whole variable domain, remainder taken from reference TRBV5-1 and TRBJ1-1, is KAGVTQTPRYLIKTRGQQVTLSCSPISGHRSVSWYQQTPGQGLQFLFEYFSETQRNKGNFPGRFSGRQFSNSRSEMNVSTLELGDSALYLCASSSKQGWDTEAFFGQGTRLTVV.

The chain uses TRBV5-8 and TRBJ2-1; TRBD1 might be the D (6 bases). This CDR3 has 14 amino acids. V lost 2 bases and J lost 3, with 9 bases in between. Germline values: CDR1 SGHTS, CDR2 YDEGEE. This CDR3 is CASSFGGLYNEQFF. The CDR3 coding sequence is TGTGCCAGCAGCTTTGGGGGCCTCTACAATGAGCAGTTCTTC.